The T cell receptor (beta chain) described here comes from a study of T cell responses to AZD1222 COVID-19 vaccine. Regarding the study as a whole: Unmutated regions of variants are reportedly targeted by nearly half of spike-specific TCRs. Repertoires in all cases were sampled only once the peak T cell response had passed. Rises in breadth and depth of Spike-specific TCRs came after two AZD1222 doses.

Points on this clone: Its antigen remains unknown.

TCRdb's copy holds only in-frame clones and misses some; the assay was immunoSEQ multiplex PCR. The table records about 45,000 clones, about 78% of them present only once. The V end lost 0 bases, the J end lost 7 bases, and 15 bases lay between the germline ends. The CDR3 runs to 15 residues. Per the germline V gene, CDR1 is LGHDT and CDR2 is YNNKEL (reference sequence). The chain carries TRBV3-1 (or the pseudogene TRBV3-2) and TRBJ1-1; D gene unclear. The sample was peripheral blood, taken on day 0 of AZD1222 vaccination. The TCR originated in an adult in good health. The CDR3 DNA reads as TGTGCCAGCAGCCAAGATCTTGAGAGGCAGAATGAAGCTTTCTTT. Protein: CASSQDLERQNEAFF.